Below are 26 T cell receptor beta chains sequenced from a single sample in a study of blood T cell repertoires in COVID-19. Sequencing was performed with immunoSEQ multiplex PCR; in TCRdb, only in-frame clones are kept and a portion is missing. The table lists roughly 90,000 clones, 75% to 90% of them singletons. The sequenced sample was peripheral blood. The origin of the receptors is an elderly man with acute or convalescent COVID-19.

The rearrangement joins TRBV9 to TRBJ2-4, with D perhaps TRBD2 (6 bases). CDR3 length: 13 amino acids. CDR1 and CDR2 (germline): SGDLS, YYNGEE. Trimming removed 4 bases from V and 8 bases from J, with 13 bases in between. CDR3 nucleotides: TGTGCCAGCAGCTCCGGGTCGGGGGACATTCAGTACTTC. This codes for CASSSGSGDIQYF. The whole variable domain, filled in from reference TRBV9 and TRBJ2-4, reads DSGVTQTPKHLITATGQRVTLRCSPRSGDLSVYWYQQSLDQGLQFLIQYYNGEERAKGNILERFSAQQFPDLHSELNLSSLELGDSALYFCASSSGSGDIQYFGAGTRLSVL.

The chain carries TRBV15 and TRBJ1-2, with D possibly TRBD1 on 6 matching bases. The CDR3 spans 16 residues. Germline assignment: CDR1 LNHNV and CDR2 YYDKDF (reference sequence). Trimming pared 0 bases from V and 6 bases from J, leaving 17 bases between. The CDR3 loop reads CATSRDLRGSTHGYTF. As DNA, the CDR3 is TGTGCCACCAGCAGAGATTTAAGGGGGTCTACTCATGGCTACACCTTC.

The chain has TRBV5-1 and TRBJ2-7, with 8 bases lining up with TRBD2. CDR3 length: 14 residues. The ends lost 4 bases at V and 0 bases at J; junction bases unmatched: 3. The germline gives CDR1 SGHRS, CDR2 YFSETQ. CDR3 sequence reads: CASSPSGSSYEQYF. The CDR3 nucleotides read TGCGCCAGCAGCCCTAGCGGGTCCTCCTACGAGCAGTACTTC.

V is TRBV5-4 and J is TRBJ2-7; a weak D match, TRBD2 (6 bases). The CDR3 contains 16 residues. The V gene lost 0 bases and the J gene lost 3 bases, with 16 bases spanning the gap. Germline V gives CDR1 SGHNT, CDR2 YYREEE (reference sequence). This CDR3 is CASSLAERENYYEQYF. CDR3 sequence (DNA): TGTGCCAGCAGCTTGGCCGAACGGGAGAACTACTACGAGCAGTACTTC.

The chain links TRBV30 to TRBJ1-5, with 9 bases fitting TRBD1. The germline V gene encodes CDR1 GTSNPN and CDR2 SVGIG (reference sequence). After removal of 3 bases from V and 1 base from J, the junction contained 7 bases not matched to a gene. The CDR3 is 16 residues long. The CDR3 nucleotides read TGTGCCTGGAGGTCCTCCGGGACAGGGAGCAATCAGCCCCAGCATTTT. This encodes CAWRSSGTGSNQPQHF.

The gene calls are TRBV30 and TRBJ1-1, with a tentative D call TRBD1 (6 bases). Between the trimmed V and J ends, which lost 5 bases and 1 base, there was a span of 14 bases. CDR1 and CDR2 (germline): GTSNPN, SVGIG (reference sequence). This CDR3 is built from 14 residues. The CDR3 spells CAWSSGQSNTEAFF. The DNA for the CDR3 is TGTGCCTGGTCCTCAGGACAGTCGAACACTGAAGCTTTCTTT.

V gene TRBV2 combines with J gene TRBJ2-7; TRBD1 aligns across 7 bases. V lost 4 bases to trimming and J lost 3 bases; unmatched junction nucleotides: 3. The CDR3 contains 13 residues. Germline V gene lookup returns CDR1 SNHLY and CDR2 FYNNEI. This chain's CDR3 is CASSAGQDYEQYF. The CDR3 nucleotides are TGTGCCAGCAGTGCCGGACAGGACTACGAGCAGTACTTC.

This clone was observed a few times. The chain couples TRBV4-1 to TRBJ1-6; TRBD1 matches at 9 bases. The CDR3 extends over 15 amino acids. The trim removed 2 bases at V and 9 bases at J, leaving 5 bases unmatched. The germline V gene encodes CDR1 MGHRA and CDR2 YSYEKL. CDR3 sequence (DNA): TGCGCCAGCAGCCAACAGGGACAGGGACTTTCACCCCTCCACTTT. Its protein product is CASSQQGQGLSPLHF.

This chain's CDR3 is CASGLVAGSNTGELFF. CDR3 bases: TGTGCTAGTGGTTTGGTAGCGGGGTCGAACACCGGGGAGCTGTTTTTT. This chain links TRBV12-5 with TRBJ2-2, with 7 bases identical to TRBD2. The CDR3 consists of 16 residues. Trimming cost V 0 bases and J 0 bases; bases outside gene matches: 1. Germline-derived CDR1 and CDR2 are LGHNT and FRNRAP.

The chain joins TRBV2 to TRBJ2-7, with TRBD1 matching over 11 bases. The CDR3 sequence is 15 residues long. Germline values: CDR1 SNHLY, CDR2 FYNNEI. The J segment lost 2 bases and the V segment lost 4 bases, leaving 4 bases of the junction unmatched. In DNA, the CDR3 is TGTGCCAGCAGTGTAACGGGACAGGGGGCCTACGAGCAGTACTTC. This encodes CASSVTGQGAYEQYF.

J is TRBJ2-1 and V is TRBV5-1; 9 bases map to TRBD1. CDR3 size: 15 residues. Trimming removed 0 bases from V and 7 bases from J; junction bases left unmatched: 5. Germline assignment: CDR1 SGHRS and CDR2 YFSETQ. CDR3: CASSLDGTGWNEQFF. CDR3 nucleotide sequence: TGCGCCAGCAGCTTGGACGGGACAGGGTGGAATGAGCAGTTCTTC.

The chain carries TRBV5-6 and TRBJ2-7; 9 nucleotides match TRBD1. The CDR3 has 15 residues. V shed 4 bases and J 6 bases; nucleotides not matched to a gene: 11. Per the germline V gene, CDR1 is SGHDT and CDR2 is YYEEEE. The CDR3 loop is CASSIPGQGFPEQYF. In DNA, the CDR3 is TGTGCCAGCAGCATCCCGGGACAGGGTTTCCCCGAGCAGTACTTC.

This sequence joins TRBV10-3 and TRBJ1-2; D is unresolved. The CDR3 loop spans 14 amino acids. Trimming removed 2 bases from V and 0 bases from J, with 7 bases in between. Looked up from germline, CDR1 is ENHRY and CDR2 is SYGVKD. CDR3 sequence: CAISEQVANYGYTF. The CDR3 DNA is TGTGCCATCAGTGAGCAGGTAGCTAACTATGGCTACACCTTC.

CDR3 in amino acids: CAISPLAGYTF. In DNA, the CDR3 is TGTGCCATATCCCCTCTCGCGGGCTACACCTTC. The V and J genes are TRBV6-5 and TRBJ1-2; D is undetermined. Germline V gene lookup returns CDR1 MNHEY and CDR2 SVGAGI. The CDR3 contains 11 residues. Between the trimmed V and J ends, which lost 10 bases and 8 bases, there was a span of 14 bases.

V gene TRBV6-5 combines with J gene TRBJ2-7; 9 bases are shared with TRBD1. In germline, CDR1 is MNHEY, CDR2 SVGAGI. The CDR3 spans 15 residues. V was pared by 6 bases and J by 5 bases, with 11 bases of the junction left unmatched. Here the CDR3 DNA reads TGTGCCAGCAGCTATTCCCGGGACAGGGTCCACGAGCAGTACTTC. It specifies CASSYSRDRVHEQYF.

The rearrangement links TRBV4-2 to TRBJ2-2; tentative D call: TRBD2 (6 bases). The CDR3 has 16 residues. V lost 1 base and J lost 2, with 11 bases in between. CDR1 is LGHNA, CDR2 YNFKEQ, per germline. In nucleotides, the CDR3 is TGTGCCAGCAGCCAAGTAGGGCGGGAAAACACCGGGGAGCTGTTTTTT. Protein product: CASSQVGRENTGELFF.

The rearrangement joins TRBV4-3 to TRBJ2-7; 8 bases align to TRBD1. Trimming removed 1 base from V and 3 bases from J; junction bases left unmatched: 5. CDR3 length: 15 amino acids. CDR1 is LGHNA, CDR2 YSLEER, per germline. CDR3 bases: TGCGCCAGCAGCCAAGCCTGGGGACAGGACTACGAGCAGTACTTC. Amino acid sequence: CASSQAWGQDYEQYF.

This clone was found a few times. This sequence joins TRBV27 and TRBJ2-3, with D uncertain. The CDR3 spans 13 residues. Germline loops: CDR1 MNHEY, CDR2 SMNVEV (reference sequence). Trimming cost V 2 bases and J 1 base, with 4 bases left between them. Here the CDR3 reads CASSLKRTDTQYF. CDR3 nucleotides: TGTGCCAGCAGTTTAAAGCGCACAGATACGCAGTATTTT.

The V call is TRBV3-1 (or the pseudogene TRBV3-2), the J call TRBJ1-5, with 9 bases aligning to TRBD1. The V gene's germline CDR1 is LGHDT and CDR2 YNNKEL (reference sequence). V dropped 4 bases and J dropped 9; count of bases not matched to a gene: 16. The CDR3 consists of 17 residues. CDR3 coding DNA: TGTGCCAGCAGCCCACTATTCACGGGACAGGGCTTTTGGCCCCAGCATTTT. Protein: CASSPLFTGQGFWPQHF.

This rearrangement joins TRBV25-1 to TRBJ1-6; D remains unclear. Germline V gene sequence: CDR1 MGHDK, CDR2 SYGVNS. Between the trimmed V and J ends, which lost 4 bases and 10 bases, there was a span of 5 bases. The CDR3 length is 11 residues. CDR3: CASSGGSPLHF. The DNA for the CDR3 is TGTGCCAGCAGTGGAGGGTCACCCCTCCACTTT.

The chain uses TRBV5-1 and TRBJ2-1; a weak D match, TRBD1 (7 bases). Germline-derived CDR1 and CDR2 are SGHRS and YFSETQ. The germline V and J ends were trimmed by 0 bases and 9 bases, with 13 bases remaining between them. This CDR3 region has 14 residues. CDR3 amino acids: CASSLEGARGEQFF. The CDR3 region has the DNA TGCGCCAGCAGCTTGGAGGGGGCGCGGGGTGAGCAGTTCTTC.

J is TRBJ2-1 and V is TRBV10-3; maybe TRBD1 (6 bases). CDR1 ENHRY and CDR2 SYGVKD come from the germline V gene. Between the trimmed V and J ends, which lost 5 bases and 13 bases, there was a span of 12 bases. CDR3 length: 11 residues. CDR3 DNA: TGTGCCATCAGTCCGACAGGAAAACAGTTCTTC. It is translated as CAISPTGKQFF.

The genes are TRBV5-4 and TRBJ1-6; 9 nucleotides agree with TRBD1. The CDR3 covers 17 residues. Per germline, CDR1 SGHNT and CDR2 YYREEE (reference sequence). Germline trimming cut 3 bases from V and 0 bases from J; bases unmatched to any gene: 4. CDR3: CASSSGQGRSYNSPLHF. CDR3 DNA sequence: TGTGCCAGCAGCTCGGGACAGGGCCGCTCCTATAATTCACCCCTCCACTTT.

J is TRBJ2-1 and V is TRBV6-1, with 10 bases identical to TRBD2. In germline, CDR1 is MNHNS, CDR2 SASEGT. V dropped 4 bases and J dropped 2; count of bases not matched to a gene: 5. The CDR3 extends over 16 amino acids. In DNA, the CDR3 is TGTGCCAGCAGTGCACCTAGCGGGGGAGCCTACAATGAGCAGTTCTTC. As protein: CASSAPSGGAYNEQFF.

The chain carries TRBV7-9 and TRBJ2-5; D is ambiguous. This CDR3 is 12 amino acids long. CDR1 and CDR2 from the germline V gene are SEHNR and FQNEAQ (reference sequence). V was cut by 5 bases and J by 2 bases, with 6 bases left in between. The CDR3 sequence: CASSRGQETQYF. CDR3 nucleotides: TGTGCCAGCAGCCGCGGACAAGAGACCCAGTACTTC.

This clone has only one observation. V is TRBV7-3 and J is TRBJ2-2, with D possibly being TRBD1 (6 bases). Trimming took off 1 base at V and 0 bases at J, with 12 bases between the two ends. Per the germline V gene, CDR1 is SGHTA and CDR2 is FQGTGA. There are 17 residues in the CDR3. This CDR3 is CASSLSGGQTNTGELFF. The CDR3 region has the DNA TGTGCCAGCAGCTTAAGCGGCGGACAGACGAACACCGGGGAGCTGTTTTTT.